The TCR beta chain under discussion was sequenced for a study of cytomegalovirus exposure and HLA in healthy donors. The PCR was carried out with 60 Vbeta primers and 13 Jbeta primers. In the authors' workflow: The authors later counted 65 million to 90 million unique TCR beta chains, roughly 10 million of them shared. Method: immunoSEQ multiplex PCR; TCRdb's copy keeps in-frame clones and lacks some. V, J and clone size reflect that table, while D and trimming were determined from the DNA. The table shows about 130,000 clones, with 10% occurring only once. Germline V gene lookup returns CDR1 MDHEN and CDR2 SYDVKM. The CDR3 is 13 amino acids. V was clipped by 5 bases and J by 0 bases, with 8 bases between them.

The receptor comes from a young woman in good health and CMV-seropositive. The source material was PBMCs. The chain uses TRBV28 and TRBJ2-7; D ambiguous. The CDR3 region has the DNA TGTGCCAGCAGTATCCACTCCTCCTACGAGCAGTACTTC. Protein sequence: CASSIHSSYEQYF.